These 32 T cell receptor beta chains came from one sample sequenced in a study of tumor-infiltrating lymphocytes in primary liver carcinoma. Co-extracted RNA and DNA came from about 19-30 mg of unsorted bulk tissue. TCR beta cDNA came from around 0.5 ug total RNA, primed with a constant-region primer. Libraries covering TCR beta were generated through three nested multiplex PCR rounds (using a slightly modified ARM-PCR). Forward primers for TRBV1-TRBV30 and a C-beta reverse primer served the first two PCR rounds, at 10 cycles each. One entry per CDR3 protein, called by TCRdb with MiXCR from the multiplex PCR reads. This table has roughly 25,000 distinct CDR3 sequences, roughly 80% appearing once. Sequenced input: liver tumor tissue from sampling region 3. The sample's subset: tumor region T3, left-lateral pole. The receptors derive from a man aged 40-49 years with primary liver carcinoma and hepatitis B virus infection.

Comments on this clonotype: The junction and the germline gene differ at one end; a read error may be behind it. The chain recombines TRBV12-3 or TRBV12-4 with TRBJ1-5; D not certain. This CDR3 has 15 amino acids. CDR3 amino acids: CAICFGQGSSQPQHF. CDR3 nucleotide sequence: TGTGCCATCTGTTTTGGGCAAGGAAGCAGTCAGCCCCAGCATTTT.

With respect to this clonotype: The junction shows a germline mismatch at one end, possibly a read error. This chain links TRBV29-1 with TRBJ2-5; 9 bases agree with TRBD1. The CDR3 has 15 amino acids. Per the germline V gene, CDR1 is SQVTM and CDR2 is ANQGSEA. For the CDR3, the DNA is TGCAGCGCTGAAGTGGACAGGGGTATGGGAGAGACCCAGTACTTC. This gives the protein CSAEVDRGMGETQYF.

The count of this clonotype is one. An end of the junction does not agree with germline; a read error may underlie this. The genes are TRBV6-5 and TRBJ2-1; no reliable D call. The CDR3 contains 15 residues. Germline assignment: CDR1 MNHEY and CDR2 SVGAGI. This CDR3 is CASSYGSNFNNERFF. The CDR3 nucleotides are TGTGCTAGCAGTTACGGAAGTAACTTTAACAATGAGCGGTTCTTC.

This clonotype was recorded a few times. The CDR3 carries no conserved terminal phenylalanine or tryptophan, so it likely arises from a read error. This chain links TRBV10-3 with TRBJ1-1, with D possibly being TRBD1 (5 bases). The CDR3 is 15 residues long. In germline, CDR1 is ENHRY, CDR2 SYGVKD. The CDR3 spells CAINESPGMNTEAFC. CDR3 DNA: TGTGCCATCAATGAGTCTCCAGGGATGAACACTGAAGCTTTCTGT.

A note on this clonotype: The junction shows a germline mismatch at one end, possibly a read error. J is TRBJ2-5 and V is TRBV4-1; 11 nucleotides line up with TRBD2. Germline V gene sequence: CDR1 MGHRA, CDR2 YSYEKL. CDR3 length equals 14 residues. The CDR3 sequence is CASSLAGGPETQYF. DNA of the CDR3: TGCGCCAGCAGCCTAGCGGGAGGGCCAGAGACACAGTACTTC.

This rearrangement joins TRBV10-2 to TRBJ1-2; no clear D. Trimming left V 2 bases short and J 8 bases short, with 36 bases between. The germline gives CDR1 WSHSY, CDR2 SAAADI. CDR3 length: 21 amino acids. CDR3 sequence: CASSEGLVSVGSRRLGYGYTF. In DNA form, the CDR3 reads TGCGCCAGCAGTGAGGGCTTAGTGTCAGTGGGTAGCCGAAGATTGGGTTACGGCTACACCTTC.

Judged by abundance, this clonotype is medium-sized (0.01 to 0.1%). CDR3 protein: CASISTGTSGNYEQYF. Written as DNA, the CDR3 is TGTGCCAGCATCTCTACGGGGACTAGCGGGAACTACGAGCAGTACTTC. The chain couples TRBV6-1 to TRBJ2-7; 13 bases fit TRBD2. The CDR3 spans 16 residues. Germline CDR1 and CDR2: MNHNS and SASEGT. Trimming took 7 bases from V and 3 from J; bases not matched to a gene: 9.

This clonotype was observed a handful of times. The J gene is TRBJ1-1, the V gene TRBV5-5, with 9 bases identical to TRBD1. This CDR3 comprises 16 residues. CDR1 and CDR2 from the germline V gene are SGHKS and YYEKEE (reference sequence). Trimming at V came to 0 bases and at J to 5 bases, leaving 8 bases not matched to a gene. The CDR3 DNA reads TGTGCCAGCAGCTTGGTCGCAGGGACAGGGAGGACTGAAGCTTTCTTT. Protein product: CASSLVAGTGRTEAFF.

This clonotype was detected only once. The junction differs from germline at one of its ends, possibly a read error. The chain combines TRBV11-3 with TRBJ2-5; TRBD1 agrees at 9 bases. CDR3 length: 14 amino acids. CDR1 and CDR2 (germline): SGHNT, YENEEA. In DNA form, the CDR3 reads TGTGTCAGCGGCCCCGGGACAGGGCATGGTGCCCAGTACTTC. Amino acid sequence: CVSGPGTGHGAQYF.

Note on this clonotype: Its ends do not fully match the called genes, so a read error is possible. CDR3 residues: CASSRGTGRSYEKYF. Written as DNA, the CDR3 is TGTGCCAGCAGCCGAGGGACAGGGAGATCCTACGAGAAGTACTTC. The chain carries TRBV12-3 or TRBV12-4 and TRBJ2-7, with 9 bases matching TRBD1. This CDR3 is 15 amino acids long.

Details on this clonotype: As the CDR3 is not closed by the conserved phenylalanine or tryptophan, this likely results from a read error. The DNA is left out, because the CDR3 cannot be placed on it with certainty; the CDR3 is given as TCRdb lists it. The chain is built from TRBV14 and TRBJ1-1. 14 amino acids form the CDR3, both terminal residues included. Germline V gene sequence: CDR1 SGHDN, CDR2 FVKESK. The CDR3 spells CASRPGEGNTEALI.

Notes on this clonotype: The junction departs from the called germline gene at one end, perhaps through a read error. V usage is TRBV11-2 and J usage is TRBJ2-3; tentatively, D is TRBD2 (6 bases). This CDR3 is built from 15 residues. CDR1 is SGHAT, CDR2 FQNNGV, per germline. CDR3 amino acids: CASSTGTGGTYTLYF. For the CDR3, the DNA is TGTGCCAGCAGCACCGGGACTGGCGGCACATATACGCTGTATTTT.

A note on this clonotype: Relative to the germline gene, one junction end is altered; a read error may explain this. The rearrangement uses TRBV10-3 and TRBJ2-7, with 12 nucleotides matching TRBD2. CDR1 ENHRY and CDR2 SYGVKD come from the germline V gene. The CDR3 has 19 amino acids. The CDR3, as DNA: TGTGTCATCGCCAAACGATCGGGACTAGCGGGTGGGTTCTCCTACGAGCAGTACTTC. Amino acid sequence: CVIAKRSGLAGGFSYEQYF.

Of note for this clonotype: At one of its ends the junction is not consistent with the germline gene, which may arise from a read error. The chain links TRBV11-3 to TRBJ2-5; 11 nucleotides line up with TRBD2. The CDR3 spans 14 residues. Per germline, CDR1 SGHNT and CDR2 YENEEA. The CDR3 spells CDSSFSGGAVTQYF. CDR3 coding DNA: TGTGACAGCAGCTTTAGCGGGGGGGCGGTGACCCAGTACTTC.

Comment on this clonotype: The missing conserved phenylalanine or tryptophan at the end of this CDR3 makes a read error likely. J is TRBJ2-5 and V is TRBV11-2; TRBD2 matches 8 bases. This CDR3 region has 16 residues. The germline gives CDR1 SGHAT, CDR2 FQNNGV. Written as DNA, the CDR3 is TGTACCAGCGGCCAAACTCCCGGGGGGGGGAAAGAGACCCAGTACATC. This gives the protein CTSGQTPGGGKETQYI.

For this clonotype: The conserved final phenylalanine or tryptophan is absent from the CDR3, which likely points to a read error. CDR3 loop: CASGSRDSAHQETQYL. DNA of the CDR3: TGTGCCAGCGGATCCCGGGACTCGGCCCACCAAGAGACCCAGTACTTA. The chain recombines TRBV11-2 with TRBJ2-5; maybe TRBD2 (6 bases). The V and J ends lost 8 bases and 0 bases respectively, with 19 bases between them. CDR1 and CDR2 (germline): SGHAT, FQNNGV. The CDR3 totals 16 residues.

About this clonotype itself: A much larger clone lies a single base off, so this may be a read error. The V and J genes are TRBV28 and TRBJ1-2; 11 bases fit TRBD1. Germline CDR1 and CDR2: MDHEN and SYDVKM. V was pared by 7 bases and J by 7 bases, with 11 bases of the junction left unmatched. The CDR3 extends over 15 amino acids. CDR3 coding DNA: TGTGCCAGCATCCAAGGACAGGGGGCTAACCGTGGCTACACCTTC. This encodes CASIQGQGANRGYTF.

This clonotype was seen once. A read error may account for a junction end that differs from germline. The chain uses TRBV29-1 and TRBJ2-5; tentative D call: TRBD1 (6 bases). Germline V gene sequence: CDR1 SQVTM, CDR2 ANQGSEA. The CDR3 totals 13 residues. The CDR3 loop reads CSIEGTPEETQYF. CDR3 bases: TGTAGCATTGAAGGGACACCCGAAGAGACCCAGTACTTC.

For this clonotype: Germline and junction disagree at one end, which may indicate a read error. CDR3 protein: CASTLDSYSIQPQRF. The DNA of the CDR3 is TGTGCCAGCACCCTCGACAGTTATAGCATTCAGCCCCAACGTTTT. This chain connects TRBV6-2 or TRBV6-3 to TRBJ1-5, with a tentative D call TRBD1 (5 bases). The CDR3 covers 15 residues. Germline V gene data show CDR1 as MNHEY and CDR2 as SVGEGT.

In regard to this clonotype: The junction departs from germline at one end; a sequencing error may be responsible. The chain uses TRBV6-2 or TRBV6-3 and TRBJ1-1; D gene unclear. The CDR3 runs 12 residues. The germline gives CDR1 MNHEY, CDR2 SVGEGT. The CDR3 loop reads CASSYIDTEAFF. CDR3 sequence (DNA): TGTGCCAGTAGTTACATTGACACTGAAGCTTTCTTT.

On this clonotype: One junction end does not reproduce the germline sequence, and a read error may be involved. The CDR3: CAGSGGAEAFF. Written as DNA, the CDR3 is TGTGCCGGCAGTGGAGGGGCTGAAGCTTTCTTT. This chain uses TRBV6-6 with TRBJ1-1; perhaps TRBD1 as D (5 bases). CDR1 MNHNY and CDR2 SVGAGI come from the germline V gene (reference sequence). CDR3 length equals 11 residues.

Details on this clonotype: This CDR3 is missing its conserved last phenylalanine or tryptophan, likely due to a read error. J is TRBJ1-6 and V is TRBV4-1; 8 bases are shared with TRBD1. Germline V gene lookup returns CDR1 MGHRA and CDR2 YSYEKL. The length of the CDR3 is 16 residues. The V and J ends lost 3 bases and 8 bases, in that order; junction bases with no gene match: 9. The CDR3 region is CASSHHLQGADSPLHL. The CDR3 coding sequence is TGCGCCAGCAGCCATCACCTTCAGGGGGCGGATTCACCCCTCCACCTT.

The chain employs TRBV11-2 and TRBJ2-1, with D uncertain. Germline CDR1 reads SGHAT; CDR2 reads FQNNGV. There are 16 residues in the CDR3. The V gene lost 1 base and the J gene lost 0 bases, with 10 bases spanning the gap. CDR3 sequence reads: CASSLGPENSYNEQFF. In DNA form, the CDR3 reads TGTGCCAGCAGCTTAGGTCCGGAGAACTCCTACAATGAGCAGTTCTTC.

V usage is TRBV6-6 and J usage is TRBJ1-2; 9 nucleotides line up with TRBD1. The CDR3 contains 14 residues. The V gene's germline CDR1 is MNHNY and CDR2 SVGAGI (reference sequence). The CDR3 bases are TGTACTAGCAGCGGAACAGGGGGCGGCTATGGCTACACCTTC. The encoded protein is CTSSGTGGGYGYTF.

As regards this clonotype: The junction differs from germline at one of its ends, possibly a read error. J is TRBJ2-5 and V is TRBV12-3 or TRBV12-4; 10 bases match TRBD2. The CDR3 is 15 residues long. CDR3 protein: CASRVGELAGEIQYF. CDR3 DNA sequence: TGTGCCAGCAGGGTGGGTGAGCTAGCGGGAGAGATCCAGTACTTC.

Notes on this clonotype: One base away lies a much larger clone, so this may be a sequencing read error. The chain recombines TRBV11-1 with TRBJ2-7, with D unclear. This CDR3 is 14 amino acids long. The V gene's germline CDR1 is SGHAT and CDR2 FQDESV (reference sequence). CDR3 sequence (DNA): TGTGCCAGCAGCCCCTCCCTGGATTCCTACGGGCAGTACTTC. Translating gives CASSPSLDSYGQYF. Filled out from reference TRBV11-1 and TRBJ2-7, the complete variable domain reads EAEVAQSPRYKITEKSQAVAFWCDPISGHATLYWYRQILGQGPELLVQFQDESVVDDSQLPKDRFSAERLKGVDSTLKIQPAELGDSAMYLCASSPSLDSYGQYFGPGTRLTVT.

V is TRBV5-5 and J is TRBJ2-1, with TRBD1 as a possible D gene (5 bases). Per germline, CDR1 SGHKS and CDR2 YYEKEE (reference sequence). The CDR3 spans 15 residues. V was trimmed by 5 bases and J by 2 bases, leaving 14 bases between them. The CDR3 is CASRPGQGPYNEQFF. The DNA of the CDR3 is TGTGCCAGCAGACCAGGACAAGGTCCCTACAATGAGCAGTTCTTC.

As concerns this clonotype: At one boundary the junction diverges from the germline segment, which might be a read error. The rearrangement links TRBV7-9 to TRBJ2-2, with D tentatively TRBD1 (6 bases). Germline assignment: CDR1 SEHNR and CDR2 FQNEAQ (reference sequence). The CDR3 sequence is 18 residues long. Here the CDR3 reads CASSPGVSAGRFTGEPFF. DNA of the CDR3: TGTGCCAGCAGCCCAGGGGTTTCGGCGGGCCGATTCACCGGGGAGCCGTTTTTC. Full variable domain (rest looked up from reference TRBV7-9 and TRBJ2-2): DTGVSQNPRHKITKRGQNVTFRCDPISEHNRLYWYRQTLGQGPEFLTYFQNEAQLEKSRLLSDRFSAERPKGSFSTLEIQRTEQGDSAMYLCASSPGVSAGRFTGEPFFGEGSRLTVL.

On this clonotype itself: Since the CDR3 does not end with the conserved phenylalanine or tryptophan, this likely comes from a read error. The chain employs TRBV29-1 and TRBJ2-5; a possible D gene is TRBD1 (7 bases). V was clipped by 2 bases and J by 5 bases, with 18 bases between them. Germline loops: CDR1 SQVTM, CDR2 ANQGSEA. The CDR3 runs to 15 residues. In nucleotides, the CDR3 is TGCAGCGTTGAAACGGAGAGGGGGCGGGATGAGACCCAGTACTCC. Protein: CSVETERGRDETQYS.

As concerns this clonotype: At one end the junction does not follow the germline gene, possibly because of a read error. The chain employs TRBV29-1 and TRBJ2-7; 8 bases fit TRBD2. CDR1 is SQVTM and CDR2 is ANQGSEA in the germline V gene. This CDR3 has 14 amino acids. The CDR3 sequence is CTVAISGTEAEQYF. CDR3 nucleotides: TGCACCGTTGCTATTAGCGGGACCGAAGCCGAGCAGTACTTC.

This clonotype was observed at least ten times. The chain uses TRBV6-2 or TRBV6-3 and TRBJ2-2, with 9 nucleotides matching TRBD2. This CDR3 has 14 amino acids. CDR1 is MNHEY, CDR2 SVGEGT, per germline. V gave up 6 bases and J gave up 3 bases; unmatched junction bases: 2. The CDR3 DNA follows: TGTGCCAGCAGCGTAGCGGGGGACACCGGGGAGCTGTTTTTT. It yields the protein CASSVAGDTGELFF.

Concerning this clonotype: This clone may be a read error of a much larger clone one base away. Since the CDR3 does not end with the conserved phenylalanine or tryptophan, this likely comes from a read error. The DNA is left out, because the CDR3 cannot be placed on it with certainty; the CDR3 is given as TCRdb lists it. This chain joins TRBV28 and TRBJ2-3; TRBD2 is taken as the D call from the table, unchecked against the DNA. Including both end residues, the CDR3 is 16 amino acids long. Germline CDR1 reads MDHEN; CDR2 reads SYDVKM. This CDR3 reads CASSSREGKRADTQCY.